This record looks at one T cell receptor (beta chain) sequence and its context. Its antigen is as yet unknown. The sample originates from a study of cytomegalovirus exposure and HLA in healthy donors. Study results and limitations: Versus the approximately 700-donor mean, an Asian-associated ancestry cluster reportedly showed fewer N-insertions in a later analysis. The study carried out a later analysis of TCR beta sequences. It associated 15,000 to 20,000 of them with specific HLA alleles at a false discovery rate of 0.05. The study put about 180 TCR beta chains on its list as cytomegalovirus-associated.

The CDR3 extends over 14 amino acids. Germline lookup yields CDR1 SGHTA and CDR2 FQGTGA. Trimming removed 5 bases from V and 3 bases from J; junction bases left unmatched: 4. Healthy bone marrow donors supplied every sample. PCR amplification relied on 60 Vbeta primers (plus 13 Jbeta primers). The method was immunoSEQ multiplex PCR; TCRdb's version includes in-frame clones alone and lacks a portion of them. The table shows some 180,000 clones, with about four fifths occurring only once. The TCR comes from a woman aged 25 to 39 in good health and CMV-seronegative. Sequencing used PBMCs. This chain connects TRBV7-3 to TRBJ2-3, with TRBD1 matching over 8 bases. CDR3 in amino acids: CASSTGTGTDTQYF. The CDR3 DNA is TGTGCCAGCAGCACAGGGACAGGAACAGATACGCAGTATTTT.